Reported below is one T cell receptor beta chain. As yet, its antigen is unknown. A single record per CDR3 protein comes from TCRdb applying MiXCR to the 5' RACE reads. The sample shows fewer than 95,000 distinct CDR3 sequences, more than 12% of them seen only once. This specimen belongs to a study of T-cell memory formation after mild COVID-19. About the study: Clusters were largely donor specific. Study-wide points: Pre-infection memory harbored some responding clones, suggesting cross-reactive memory joined. Still unconfirmed is whether the second-wave clones peaking on day 37 recognized SARS-CoV-2. Later expanders leaned CD4+, whereas day 15 to 85 contracting clones were balanced CD4/CD8.

Sequenced: PBMCs or a T cell subset sorted from them (not recorded which). This TCR derives from a man aged 18-30 years who had mild COVID-19 (a few samples of this study predate the infection). Cell type and time point are not known.

CDR3 coding DNA: TGTGCCACCAGCAGAGACTCAGGGGGAGCCTACGAGCAGTACTTC. Protein: CATSRDSGGAYEQYF. The chain is built from TRBV15 and TRBJ2-7; TRBD1 matches 7 bases. This CDR3 is 15 amino acids long. J was trimmed by 2 bases and V by 0 bases; bases with no gene match: 4. In germline, CDR1 is LNHNV, CDR2 YYDKDF (reference sequence).